Each of the 4 T cell receptor beta chains below was sequenced from the same sample in a study of identical twins. From the 5' RACE reads, TCRdb called clonotypes with MiXCR, one entry per CDR3 protein. The sample lists some 500,000 distinct CDR3 sequences, approximately 9.6% seen once, with roughly 3.2% in the top ten. The data also belong to a second study, concerning yellow fever vaccine responses in identical twins.

Sequences were obtained from PBMCs. Receptors were obtained from a woman aged 18 to 35 in good health.

This clonotype has a handful of counts. The chain links TRBV5-1 to TRBJ2-5; D possibly corresponds to TRBD1 (6 bases). Germline CDR1 and CDR2: SGHRS and YFSETQ. Deletions cut 6 bases from V and 3 bases from J, with 18 bases between. There are 15 residues in the CDR3. The CDR3 here is CASTWGLGTEETQYF. DNA of the CDR3: TGCGCCAGCACCTGGGGGCTTGGCACAGAAGAGACCCAGTACTTC.

This clonotype occurred a few times. The chain is built from TRBV29-1 and TRBJ2-1; TRBD2 matches 10 bases. The CDR3 runs 13 residues. V shed 5 bases, J shed 6 bases, and the junction held 4 bases outside the gene matches. Germline CDR1 and CDR2: SQVTM and ANQGSEA. The CDR3, as DNA: TGCAGCGTTCTTGAGCGGGAGGGCAATGAGCAGTTCTTC. Protein: CSVLEREGNEQFF.

The chain is built from TRBV12-5 and TRBJ1-1; D ambiguous. Trimming left V 2 bases short and J 4 bases short, with 17 bases between. The CDR3 sequence is 16 residues long. Germline V gene data show CDR1 as LGHNT and CDR2 as FRNRAP. The CDR3 region is CASGLITTSSSTEAFF. CDR3 nucleotide sequence: TGTGCTAGTGGTTTGATAACAACCTCGAGTAGCACTGAAGCTTTCTTT.

In its sample, this clonotype was seen a few times. The V gene is TRBV3-1, the J gene TRBJ1-1; no definite D call. Germline lookup yields CDR1 LGHDT and CDR2 YNNKEL (reference sequence). V was clipped by 2 bases and J by 2 bases, with 9 bases between them. This CDR3 has 14 residues. The CDR3: CASSQRGVNTEAFF. CDR3 coding DNA: TGTGCCAGCAGCCAACGAGGAGTAAACACTGAAGCTTTCTTT. Using reference TRBV3-1 and TRBJ1-1 for the parts outside the CDR3, the full variable domain is DTAVSQTPKYLVTQMGNDKSIKCEQNLGHDTMYWYKQDSKKFLKIMFSYNNKELIINETVPNRFSPKSPDKAHLNLHINSLELGDSAVYFCASSQRGVNTEAFFGQGTRLTVV.